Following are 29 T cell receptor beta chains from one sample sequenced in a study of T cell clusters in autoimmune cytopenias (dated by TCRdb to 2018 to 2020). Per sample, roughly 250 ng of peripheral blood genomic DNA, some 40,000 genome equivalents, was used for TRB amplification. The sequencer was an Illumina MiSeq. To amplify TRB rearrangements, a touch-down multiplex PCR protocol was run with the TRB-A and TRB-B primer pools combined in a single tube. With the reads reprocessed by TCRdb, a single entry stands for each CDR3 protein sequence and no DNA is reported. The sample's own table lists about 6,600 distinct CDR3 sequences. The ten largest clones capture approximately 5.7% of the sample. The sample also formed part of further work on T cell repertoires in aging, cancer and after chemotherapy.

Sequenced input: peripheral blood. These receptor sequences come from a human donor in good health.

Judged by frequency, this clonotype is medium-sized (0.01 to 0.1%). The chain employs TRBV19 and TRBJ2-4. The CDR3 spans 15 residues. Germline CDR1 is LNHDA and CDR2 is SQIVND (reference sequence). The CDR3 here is CASSTTRLAKNIQYF.

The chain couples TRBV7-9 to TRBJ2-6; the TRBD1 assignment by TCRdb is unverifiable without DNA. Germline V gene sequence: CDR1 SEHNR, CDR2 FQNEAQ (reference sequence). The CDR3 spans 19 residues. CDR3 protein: CASSPTTATVRSGTNVLTF.

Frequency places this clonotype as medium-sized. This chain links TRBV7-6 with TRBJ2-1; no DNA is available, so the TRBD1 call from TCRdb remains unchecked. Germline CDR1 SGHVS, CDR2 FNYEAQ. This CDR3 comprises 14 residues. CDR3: CASSSGGSYNEQFF.

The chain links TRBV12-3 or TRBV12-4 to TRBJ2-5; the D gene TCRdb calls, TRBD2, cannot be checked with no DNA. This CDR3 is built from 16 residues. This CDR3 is CASSFSQAGGQETQYF.

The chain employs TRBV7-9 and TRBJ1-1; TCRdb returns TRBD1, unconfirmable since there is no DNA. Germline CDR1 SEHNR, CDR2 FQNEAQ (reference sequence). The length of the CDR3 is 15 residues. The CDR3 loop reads CASSLLIRDRPEAFF.

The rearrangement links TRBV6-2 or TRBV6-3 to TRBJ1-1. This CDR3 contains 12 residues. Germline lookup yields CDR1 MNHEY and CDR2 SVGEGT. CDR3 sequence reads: CASREANTEAFF.

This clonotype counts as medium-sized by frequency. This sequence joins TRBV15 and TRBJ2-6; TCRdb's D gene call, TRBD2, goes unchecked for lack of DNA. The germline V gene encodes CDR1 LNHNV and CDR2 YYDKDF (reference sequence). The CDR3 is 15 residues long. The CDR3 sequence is CATSKGGPGANVLTF.

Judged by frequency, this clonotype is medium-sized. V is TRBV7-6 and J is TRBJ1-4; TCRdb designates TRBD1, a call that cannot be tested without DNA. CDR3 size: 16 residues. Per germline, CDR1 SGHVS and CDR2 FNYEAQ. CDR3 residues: CASSLAPGRSNEKLFF.

The CDR3 region is CSASKPTLAYEQYF. The V call is TRBV20-1, the J call TRBJ2-7. This CDR3 is 14 amino acids long. CDR1 is DFQATT, CDR2 SNEGSKA, per germline (reference sequence).

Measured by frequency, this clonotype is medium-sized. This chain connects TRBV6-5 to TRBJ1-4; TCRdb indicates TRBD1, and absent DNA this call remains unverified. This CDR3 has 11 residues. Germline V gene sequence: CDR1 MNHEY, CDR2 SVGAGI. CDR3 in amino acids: CASGGGEKLFF.

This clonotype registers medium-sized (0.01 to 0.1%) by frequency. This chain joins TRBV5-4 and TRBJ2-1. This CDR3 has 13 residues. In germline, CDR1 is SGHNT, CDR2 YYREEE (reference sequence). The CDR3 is CASSLGDYNEQFF.

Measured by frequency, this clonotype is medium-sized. The CDR3 region is CASSLEDPSPDTQYF. The chain recombines TRBV5-6 with TRBJ2-3; TCRdb proposes TRBD2, but this gene call is untestable without DNA. The germline CDR1 and CDR2 sequences are SGHDT and YYEEEE. This CDR3 has 15 amino acids.

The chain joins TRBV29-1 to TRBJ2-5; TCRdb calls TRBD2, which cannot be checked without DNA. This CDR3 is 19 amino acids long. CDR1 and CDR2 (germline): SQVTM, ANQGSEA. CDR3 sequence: CSGGDGLAGGPKLKETQYF.

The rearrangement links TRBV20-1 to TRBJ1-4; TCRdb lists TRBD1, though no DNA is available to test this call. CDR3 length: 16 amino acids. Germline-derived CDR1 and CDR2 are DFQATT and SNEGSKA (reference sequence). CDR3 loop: CSARAPNDGGGVKLFF.

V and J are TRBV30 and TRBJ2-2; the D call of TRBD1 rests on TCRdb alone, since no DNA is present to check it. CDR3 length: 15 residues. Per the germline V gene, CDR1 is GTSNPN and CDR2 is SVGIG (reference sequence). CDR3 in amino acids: CAWSPPHRETGELFF.

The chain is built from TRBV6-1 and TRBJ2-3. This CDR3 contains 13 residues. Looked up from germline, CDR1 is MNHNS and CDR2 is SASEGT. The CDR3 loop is CASNLQPADTQYF.

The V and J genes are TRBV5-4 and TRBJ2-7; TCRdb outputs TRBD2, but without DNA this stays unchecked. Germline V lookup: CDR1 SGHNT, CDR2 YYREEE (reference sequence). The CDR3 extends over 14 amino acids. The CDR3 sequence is CASSWSTSVYEQYF.

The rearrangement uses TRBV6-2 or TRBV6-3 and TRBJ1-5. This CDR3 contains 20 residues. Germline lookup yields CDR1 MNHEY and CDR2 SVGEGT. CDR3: CASSYKLGDRYTDSNQPQHF.

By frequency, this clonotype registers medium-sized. The CDR3 sequence: CASTLQQGGANGGELFF. This chain connects TRBV27 to TRBJ2-2; there is no DNA to check the TCRdb D call of TRBD1. Germline CDR1 is MNHEY and CDR2 is SMNVEV (reference sequence). The CDR3 runs to 17 residues.

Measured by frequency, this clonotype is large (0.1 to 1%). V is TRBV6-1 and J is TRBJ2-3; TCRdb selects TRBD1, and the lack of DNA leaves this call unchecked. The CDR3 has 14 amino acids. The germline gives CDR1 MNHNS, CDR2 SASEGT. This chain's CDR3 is CASSGADHTDTQYF.

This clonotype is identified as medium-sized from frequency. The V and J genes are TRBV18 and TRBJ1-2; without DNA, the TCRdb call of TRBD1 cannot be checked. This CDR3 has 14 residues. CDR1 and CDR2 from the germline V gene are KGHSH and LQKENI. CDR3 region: CASSPPTGTYGYTF.

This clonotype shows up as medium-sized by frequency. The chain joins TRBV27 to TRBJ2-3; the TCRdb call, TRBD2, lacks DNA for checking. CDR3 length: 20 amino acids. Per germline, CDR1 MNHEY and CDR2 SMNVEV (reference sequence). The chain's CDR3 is CASSPDIRGHPGLPTDTQYF.

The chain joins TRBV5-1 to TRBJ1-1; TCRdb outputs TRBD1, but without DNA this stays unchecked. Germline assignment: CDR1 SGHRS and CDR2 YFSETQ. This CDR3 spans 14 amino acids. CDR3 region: CASRDRATNTEAFF.

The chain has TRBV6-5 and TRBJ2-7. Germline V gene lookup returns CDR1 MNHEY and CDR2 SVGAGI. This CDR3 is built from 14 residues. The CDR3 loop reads CAISEDRSSYEQYF.

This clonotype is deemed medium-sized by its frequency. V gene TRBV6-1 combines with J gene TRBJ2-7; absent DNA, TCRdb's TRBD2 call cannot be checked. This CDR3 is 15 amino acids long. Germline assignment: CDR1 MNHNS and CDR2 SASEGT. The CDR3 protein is CASSTQSSGAYEQYF.

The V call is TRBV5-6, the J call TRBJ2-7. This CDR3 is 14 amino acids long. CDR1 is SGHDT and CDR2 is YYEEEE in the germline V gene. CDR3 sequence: CASSLDPYSYEQYF.

The CDR3 sequence is CAIRGSTAYNEQFF. J is TRBJ2-1 and V is TRBV10-3; the D call of TRBD2 rests on TCRdb alone, since no DNA is present to check it. Germline V CDR1 and CDR2: ENHRY, SYGVKD. This CDR3 comprises 14 residues.

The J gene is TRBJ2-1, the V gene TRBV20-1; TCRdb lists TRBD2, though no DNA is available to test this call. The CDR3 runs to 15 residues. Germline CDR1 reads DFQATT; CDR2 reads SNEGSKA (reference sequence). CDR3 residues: CSARGGRAYRNEQFF.

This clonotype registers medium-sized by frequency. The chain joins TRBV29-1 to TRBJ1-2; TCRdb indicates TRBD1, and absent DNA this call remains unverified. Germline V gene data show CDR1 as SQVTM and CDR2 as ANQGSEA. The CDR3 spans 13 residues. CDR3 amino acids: CSASPGQGNGYTF.